The source of this T cell receptor beta chain is a study of beta chain features in type 1 diabetes. Sorting based on CD45RO/CCR7/CD25/CD127/CD95/CD27 separated CD4+ naive, central memory, regulatory and stem cell-like memory cells. Reverse transcription of all isolated RNA meant that expressed TCRB transcripts were sequenced. Here immunoSEQ multiplex PCR was the method, and the copy in TCRdb shows in-frame clones only, minus some. The sample includes approximately 150,000 clones, around 63% of them seen just once. Comments on this clone: Antigen: not known.

Study-level findings and limits: Naive, central memory and regulatory TCRB repertoires appeared more similar among patients than healthy donors. TCRB CDR3s from Type 1 diabetes patients were moderately but significantly shorter in all four CD4+ subsets.

CDR3 length: 20 amino acids. CDR1 is LNHNV, CDR2 YYDKDF, per germline (reference sequence). Losses at the gene ends were 3 bases for V and 3 bases for J; bases not matched to a gene: 12. The sequence was obtained from a man aged 30 to 39 with type 1 diabetes. Sequencing was carried out using naive CD4+ T cells from blood. The chain combines TRBV15 with TRBJ2-1, with 15 bases that match TRBD2. The DNA for the CDR3 is TGTGCCACCAGCAGCCGAACGTTAGGACTAGCGGGGGGGCTCTACAATGAGCAGTTCTTC. Amino acid sequence: CATSSRTLGLAGGLYNEQFF.